Presented here are 13 T cell receptor beta chains from one specimen sequenced in a study of CD8+ T cells in alopecia areata. Sequencing relied on a cDNA template that was reverse transcribed from extracted RNA. The method was immunoSEQ multiplex PCR; TCRdb's version includes in-frame clones alone and lacks a portion of them. Here the sample spans some 110,000 clones, around 64% being singletons. Sequences were obtained from CD4+ T cells sorted from blood. Source of these receptors: a human donor in good health.

The rearrangement uses TRBV29-1 and TRBJ2-1, with a possible D match to TRBD2 (5 bases). Trimming pared 3 bases from V and 7 bases from J, leaving 7 bases between. The germline V gene encodes CDR1 SQVTM and CDR2 ANQGSEA. This CDR3 has 11 residues. The CDR3 is CSVDTGNEQFF. CDR3 DNA: TGCAGCGTTGATACGGGGAATGAGCAGTTCTTC.

With regard to this clone: This sample also contains other DNA sequences that code for the same CDR3. The J gene is TRBJ1-1, the V gene TRBV29-1; D uncertain. Germline V lookup: CDR1 SQVTM, CDR2 ANQGSEA. V was trimmed by 4 bases and J by 2 bases, leaving 8 bases between them. The CDR3 spans 12 residues. The CDR3 sequence: CSVVRGNTEAFF. The CDR3 DNA follows: TGCAGCGTTGTGCGGGGTAACACTGAAGCTTTCTTT.

The chain employs TRBV30 and TRBJ2-1, with TRBD1 identical over 10 bases. Unmatched junction bases numbered 9, after V lost 0 bases and J lost 7 bases. The CDR3 runs to 16 residues. Germline loops: CDR1 GTSNPN, CDR2 SVGIG (reference sequence). CDR3 region: CAWSVSRGQGGNEQFF. For the CDR3, the DNA is TGTGCCTGGAGTGTATCCCGAGGACAGGGGGGGAATGAGCAGTTCTTC.

This rearrangement joins TRBV29-1 to TRBJ1-6, with a weak D call TRBD1 (5 bases). Trimming took 6 bases from V and 10 from J, leaving 16 bases between them. The CDR3 consists of 13 residues. Germline-derived CDR1 and CDR2 are SQVTM and ANQGSEA. The CDR3 loop is CSVKGERGSPLHF. As DNA, the CDR3 is TGCAGCGTAAAAGGGGAGCGTGGCTCACCCCTCCACTTT.

This clone was detected a few times. The identical CDR3 is also encoded by other nucleotide sequences in the sample. The chain couples TRBV2 to TRBJ1-1; D unclear. This CDR3 has 12 amino acids. V shed 1 base and J shed 2 bases, with 2 bases lying between them. Germline CDR1 reads SNHLY; CDR2 reads FYNNEI. The DNA of the CDR3 is TGTGCCAGCAGTGAAGGTAACACTGAAGCTTTCTTT. This sequence encodes CASSEGNTEAFF.

The rearrangement uses TRBV29-1 and TRBJ1-1; D gene uncertain. The CDR3 covers 12 residues. The germline CDR1 and CDR2 sequences are SQVTM and ANQGSEA. V lost 5 bases and J lost 3, with 10 bases in between. The CDR3 bases are TGCAGCGTTAGAATATGGGACACTGAAGCTTTCTTT. This gives the protein CSVRIWDTEAFF.

The V and J genes are TRBV2 and TRBJ2-2; 11 nucleotides line up with TRBD2. V gave up 8 bases and J gave up 4 bases; unmatched junction bases: 3. The CDR3 has 14 amino acids. Germline CDR1 is SNHLY and CDR2 is FYNNEI. CDR3 sequence: CASLTSGGTGELFF. The CDR3 bases are TGTGCCAGCCTTACTAGCGGGGGCACCGGGGAGCTGTTTTTT.

The chain combines TRBV5-1 with TRBJ1-6; the D gene is possibly TRBD1 (5 bases). Per germline, CDR1 SGHRS and CDR2 YFSETQ. The CDR3 spans 16 residues. Trimming took off 0 bases at V and 7 bases at J, with 14 bases between the two ends. For the CDR3, the DNA is TGCGCCAGCAGCTTGGAGGGACCGAAGCTAAATTCACCCCTCCACTTT. Amino acid sequence: CASSLEGPKLNSPLHF. Together with reference TRBV5-1 and TRBJ1-6, the CDR3 gives the full variable domain: KAGVTQTPRYLIKTRGQQVTLSCSPISGHRSVSWYQQTPGQGLQFLFEYFSETQRNKGNFPGRFSGRQFSNSRSEMNVSTLELGDSALYLCASSLEGPKLNSPLHFGNGTRLTVT.

The genes are TRBV27 and TRBJ2-4; a possible D gene is TRBD1 (6 bases). CDR3 length equals 13 residues. The germline gives CDR1 MNHEY, CDR2 SMNVEV (reference sequence). Trimming pared 5 bases from V and 5 bases from J, leaving 10 bases between. The CDR3 DNA reads TGTGCCAGCAGTCTGGCAGGGGAAAACATTCAGTACTTC. Translation gives CASSLAGENIQYF.

The chain uses TRBV25-1 and TRBJ2-7, with D perhaps TRBD1 (5 bases). Trimming cost V 5 bases and J 2 bases, with 22 bases left between them. The CDR3 is made up of 17 amino acids. In germline, CDR1 is MGHDK, CDR2 SYGVNS. The CDR3 reads CASSTTSQGGRPYEQYF. CDR3 nucleotides: TGTGCCAGCAGTACAACGTCTCAGGGTGGGCGCCCCTACGAGCAGTACTTC.

The chain combines TRBV11-2 with TRBJ1-4; the D gene is possibly TRBD1 (5 bases). The V and J ends lost 3 bases and 2 bases respectively, with 10 bases between them. Germline loops: CDR1 SGHAT, CDR2 FQNNGV. The CDR3 is made up of 15 amino acids. The CDR3 sequence is CASSLQGFTNEKLFF. In DNA form, the CDR3 reads TGTGCCAGCAGCTTGCAGGGATTCACTAATGAAAAACTGTTTTTT.

The chain joins TRBV7-6 to TRBJ2-7; D is unresolved. From germline, CDR1 is SGHVS and CDR2 FNYEAQ. The V end lost 3 bases, the J end lost 3 bases, and 9 bases lay between the germline ends. There are 13 residues in the CDR3. CDR3 in DNA: TGTGCCAGCAGCTTGTGGGCAAACTACGAGCAGTACTTC. It translates to CASSLWANYEQYF.

Concerning this clone itself: Other DNA sequences in this specimen translate into the identical CDR3. This sequence joins TRBV6-5 and TRBJ1-1; possible D gene TRBD1, 5 bases. The CDR3 has 13 amino acids. The V and J ends lost 5 bases and 3 bases respectively, with 10 bases between them. Germline loops: CDR1 MNHEY, CDR2 SVGAGI. The CDR3 loop is CASSRGGDTEAFF. CDR3 coding DNA: TGTGCCAGCAGTCGGGGGGGGGACACTGAAGCTTTCTTT.